Here is one TCR beta chain with its context. Its antigen is not identified. The data stem from a study of vaccination and CD4 T cells after COVID-19. Study information: Four females and six males made up the convalescents, two of whom were Hispanic. Blood was drawn a median around 70 days post second dose, range 14 to 241. Median time from COVID diagnosis to post-COVID sampling was roughly 13 weeks (35 to 161).

Treatment given: approximately 9-day PBMC culture with coronavirus spike peptide pools or control peptides (ViraFEST assay). Looked up from germline, CDR1 is DFQATT and CDR2 is SNEGSKA (reference sequence). The CDR3 loop spans 13 amino acids. The trim removed 4 bases at V and 5 bases at J, leaving 5 bases unmatched. Cultured CD4+ T-cell DNA underwent Oncomine TCR Beta short-read sequencing. Cultured CD4+ T cells yielded the extracted genomic DNA. One entry per CDR3 protein results from TCRdb running MiXCR on the PCR reads. The profile covers roughly 4,600 distinct CDR3 sequences, with around a fifth appearing a single time and 20% to 25% taken by the ten largest.

The chain couples TRBV20-1 to TRBJ1-1; 9 bases are shared with TRBD1. Sequenced material: CD4+ T cells from blood, cultured in vitro. This clonotype was obtained from a human donor who had recovered from COVID-19. The CDR3 bases are TGCAGTGCTATGACAGGGGGAAAAACTGAAGCTTTCTTT. This sequence encodes CSAMTGGKTEAFF.